Listed below are T cell receptor beta chains from one sample, sequenced in a study of T-cell memory formation after mild COVID-19. MiXCR, applied by TCRdb to the 5' RACE reads, yields one record per CDR3 protein. The sample yields under 300,000 distinct CDR3 sequences, 7% to 10% seen once. The sample comprised PBMCs or a T cell subset sorted from them (not recorded which). Receptors were obtained from a man between 18 and 29 years old who had mild COVID-19 (a few samples of this study predate the infection). Cell type and time point are not known. Both conserved end residues are part of each CDR3. D genes are given only for firm matches. Clone size is stated in some rows and not others, as once, few, many or a class when expanded.

TRBV6-2/TRBV6-3,TRBD1,14,few,TRBJ2-1,CASEQGADYNEQFF,TGTGCCAGTGAACAGGGGGCTGACTACAATGAGCAGTTCTTC
TRBV12-3/TRBV12-4,.,13,few,TRBJ1-1,CASSLYRTTEAFF,TGTGCCAGCAGTTTGTACAGGACCACTGAAGCTTTCTTT
TRBV20-1,.,14,few,TRBJ2-7,CSVQTPRGPYEQYF,TGCAGTGTCCAGACGCCGCGGGGGCCCTACGAGCAGTACTTC
TRBV4-3,TRBD1,16,.,TRBJ1-2,CASSQNTADRDYGYTF,TGCGCCAGCAGCCAGAACACCGCCGACAGGGACTATGGCTACACCTTC
TRBV4-3,.,15,.,TRBJ2-7,CASSQAAGYLYEQYF,TGCGCCAGCAGCCAAGCGGCGGGCTACCTCTACGAGCAGTACTTC
TRBV7-8,.,12,many,TRBJ1-5,CASSLPGQPQHF,TGTGCCAGCAGCTTGCCTGGTCAGCCCCAGCATTTT
TRBV12-3/TRBV12-4,.,13,.,TRBJ2-3,CASSSLGFDTQYF,TGTGCCAGCAGTTCCCTAGGTTTTGATACGCAGTATTTT
TRBV4-3,TRBD1,16,.,TRBJ2-5,CASSQVGSDREETQYF,TGCGCCAGCAGCCAAGTTGGGTCCGACAGGGAAGAGACCCAGTACTTC
TRBV4-1,TRBD1,18,many,TRBJ1-2,CASRAGVWDRFSSYGYTF,TGCGCCAGCAGGGCAGGAGTCTGGGACAGGTTCTCGAGCTATGGCTACACCTTC
TRBV3-1,TRBD2,20,few,TRBJ2-3,CASSQDHPSGAGGSTDTQYF,TGTGCCAGCAGCCAAGATCACCCTTCCGGTGCGGGGGGGAGCACAGATACGCAGTATTTT
TRBV24-1,TRBD2,15,.,TRBJ2-3,CATSDDRTSADTQYF,TGTGCCACCAGTGATGACAGGACTAGCGCAGATACGCAGTATTTT
TRBV7-6,.,15,.,TRBJ2-1,CASNLGGGPRNEQFF,TGTGCCAGCAACCTTGGCGGGGGCCCTCGGAATGAGCAGTTCTTC
TRBV5-1,TRBD1,16,few,TRBJ2-5,CASSPTPDRGDGAQYF,TGCGCCAGCAGCCCAACCCCAGACAGGGGGGATGGGGCCCAGTACTTC
TRBV12-3/TRBV12-4,.,14,.,TRBJ1-4,CASSPKRTGEKLFF,TGTGCCAGCAGTCCAAAGAGGACGGGCGAAAAACTGTTTTTT
TRBV7-2,.,13,.,TRBJ2-3,CASSLITSDTQYF,TGTGCCAGCAGCTTAATAACATCAGATACGCAGTATTTT
TRBV12-3/TRBV12-4,TRBD2,15,.,TRBJ2-3,CASSRSGGATDTQYF,TGTGCCAGCAGCCGTAGCGGGGGGGCCACGGATACGCAGTATTTT
TRBV7-9,.,15,.,TRBJ2-5,CASSLDLWEQETQYF,TGTGCCAGCAGCTTAGATCTCTGGGAGCAAGAGACCCAGTACTTC
TRBV20-1,.,13,few,TRBJ1-2,CSARKGENYGYTF,TGCAGTGCTAGAAAAGGGGAAAACTATGGCTACACCTTC
TRBV4-3,.,17,.,TRBJ1-5,CASSQGLAGANNQPQHF,TGCGCCAGCAGCCAAGGCTTGGCAGGGGCGAACAATCAGCCCCAGCATTTT
TRBV20-1,.,17,many,TRBJ2-1,CSAQETFSRTLNNEQFF,TGCAGTGCCCAGGAAACGTTTTCTCGGACATTGAACAATGAGCAGTTCTTC
TRBV7-3,.,13,few,TRBJ2-5,CASSSDGPGAQYF,TGTGCCAGCAGCTCCGACGGCCCAGGGGCCCAGTACTTC
TRBV5-1,.,17,many,TRBJ2-1,CASSKLSGEGGNNEQFF,TGCGCCAGCAGCAAGTTGTCAGGGGAAGGAGGGAACAATGAGCAGTTCTTC
TRBV7-2,TRBD1,18,.,TRBJ1-4,CASSLVSGTETSDEKLFF,TGTGCCAGCAGCTTAGTTTCGGGGACAGAAACGAGCGATGAAAAACTGTTTTTT
TRBV5-4,.,14,few,TRBJ1-6,CASSYDPQDSPLHF,TGTGCCAGCAGCTACGACCCACAGGATTCACCCCTCCACTTT
TRBV28,TRBD1,16,many,TRBJ2-5,CASSPGTGRYGATQYF,TGTGCCAGCAGTCCTGGGACAGGGAGGTACGGGGCCACCCAGTACTTC
TRBV27,TRBD2,17,.,TRBJ2-7,CASSRLSLAGGFGEQYF,TGTGCCAGCAGTCGATTGAGCCTAGCGGGGGGATTTGGCGAGCAGTACTTC
TRBV12-3/TRBV12-4,.,15,.,TRBJ1-6,CASSLRGRADSPLHF,TGTGCCAGCAGTTTACGGGGAAGGGCTGATTCACCCCTCCACTTT
TRBV4-3,.,18,few,TRBJ2-2,CASSQDTRATKSAGELFF,TGCGCCAGCAGCCAAGATACCAGGGCTACGAAGTCGGCCGGGGAGCTGTTTTTT
TRBV6-5,.,15,few,TRBJ2-2,CASSYSEGTTGELFF,TGTGCCAGCAGTTACTCCGAGGGAACCACCGGGGAGCTGTTTTTT
TRBV28,TRBD1,15,.,TRBJ1-1,CASSPRTGGDSEAFF,TGTGCCAGCAGCCCTAGGACAGGGGGAGACTCTGAAGCTTTCTTT
TRBV4-1,TRBD1,19,.,TRBJ2-5,CASSPRGLTGGNFKETQYF,TGCGCCAGCAGCCCCAGGGGGCTGACCGGGGGAAACTTCAAAGAGACCCAGTACTTC
TRBV25-1,.,14,.,TRBJ2-7,CASSERVPPYEQYF,TGTGCCAGCAGTGAACGGGTCCCACCCTACGAGCAGTACTTC
TRBV12-3/TRBV12-4,.,12,.,TRBJ1-5,CASTFLGQPQHF,TGTGCCAGCACCTTTTTAGGGCAGCCCCAGCATTTT
TRBV5-5,.,16,.,TRBJ2-3,CASSSRGGGSTDTQYF,TGTGCCAGCAGCTCGAGGGGGGGTGGAAGCACAGATACGCAGTATTTT
TRBV7-6,.,15,few,TRBJ2-2,CASSLLQGGTGELFF,TGTGCCAGCAGCTTACTGCAAGGGGGCACCGGGGAGCTGTTTTTT
TRBV6-5,.,16,.,TRBJ2-4,CASSYSGVLAKNIQYF,TGTGCCAGCAGTTACTCGGGTGTCTTAGCCAAAAACATTCAGTACTTC
TRBV7-2,.,12,few,TRBJ1-3,CASSLVGDTIYF,TGTGCCAGCAGCTTAGTGGGGGACACCATATATTTT
TRBV4-2,TRBD1,20,.,TRBJ2-2,CASSQDWAGQAIANTGELFF,TGTGCCAGCAGCCAAGATTGGGCAGGACAGGCGATAGCAAACACCGGGGAGCTGTTTTTT
TRBV10-3,TRBD2,16,few,TRBJ2-5,CAISPGLAGQGETQYF,TGTGCCATCAGTCCGGGACTAGCGGGGCAAGGGGAGACCCAGTACTTC
TRBV9,.,15,few,TRBJ1-4,CASSVDRATNEKLFF,TGTGCCAGCAGCGTCGACAGAGCAACTAATGAAAAACTGTTTTTT
TRBV7-6,.,17,few,TRBJ1-1,CASSLAGYVGRNTEAFF,TGTGCCAGCAGCTTAGCCGGGTACGTGGGGCGGAACACTGAAGCTTTCTTT
TRBV6-1,TRBD1,17,few,TRBJ1-5,CASSKGPTGGPHQPQHF,TGTGCCAGCAGCAAAGGGCCTACAGGGGGCCCCCATCAGCCCCAGCATTTT
TRBV29-1,.,12,.,TRBJ1-5,CSVDWGRGAQHF,TGCAGCGTTGATTGGGGTCGGGGGGCCCAGCATTTT
TRBV28,.,12,few,TRBJ1-5,CASSFPPGPRHF,TGTGCCAGCAGTTTCCCGCCAGGCCCCCGGCATTTT
TRBV20-1,.,15,few,TRBJ1-3,CSARDPRGSGNTIYF,TGCAGTGCTAGAGATCCCAGGGGCTCTGGAAACACCATATATTTT
TRBV6-2/TRBV6-3,.,11,few,TRBJ1-1,CASSRGGPGFF,TGTGCCAGCAGCCGGGGCGGGCCGGGTTTCTTT
TRBV5-6,TRBD2,13,.,TRBJ2-1,CASSPGLAGWQFF,TGTGCCAGCAGCCCGGGACTAGCGGGGTGGCAGTTCTTC
TRBV12-5,.,17,few,TRBJ1-2,CASGLVVGGQKFYGYTF,TGTGCTAGTGGTTTGGTAGTCGGAGGACAGAAGTTCTATGGCTACACCTTC
TRBV2,.,14,.,TRBJ1-1,CASSSATRTTEAFF,TGTGCCAGCAGTTCGGCGACTCGGACCACTGAAGCTTTCTTT
TRBV30,TRBD1,15,.,TRBJ1-2,CAWSLQGQGYYGYTF,TGTGCCTGGAGCCTCCAGGGACAGGGGTACTATGGCTACACCTTC
TRBV5-1,.,14,.,TRBJ1-1,CASSLRGVDTEAFF,TGCGCCAGCAGCTTGAGGGGGGTGGACACTGAAGCTTTCTTT
TRBV6-5,.,15,few,TRBJ2-7,CASSEQGPMTYEQYF,TGTGCCAGCAGTGAACAGGGACCGATGACCTACGAGCAGTACTTC
TRBV7-3,.,14,.,TRBJ1-1,CASSLMASNTEAFF,TGTGCCAGCAGCTTAATGGCGAGTAACACTGAAGCTTTCTTT
TRBV7-9,TRBD1,14,few,TRBJ1-5,CASSKDRGGQPQHF,TGTGCCAGCAGCAAGGACAGGGGCGGCCAGCCCCAGCATTTT
TRBV5-1,.,15,many,TRBJ2-3,CASSFQGFAGDTQYF,TGCGCCAGCAGCTTTCAGGGATTCGCGGGAGATACGCAGTATTTT
TRBV7-9,TRBD1,15,few,TRBJ2-3,CASTPGQGSTDTQYF,TGTGCCAGCACGCCGGGACAGGGGAGCACAGATACGCAGTATTTT
TRBV11-2,.,16,few,TRBJ2-2,CASSPGGGGWTGELFF,TGTGCCAGCAGCCCAGGAGGGGGCGGATGGACCGGGGAGCTGTTTTTT